The rows below give T cell receptor beta chains drawn from one sample of a study of human T cells and chemical hapten exposure. One entry per CDR3 protein, called by TCRdb with MiXCR from the RACE reads. The data show tens of thousands of distinct CDR3 sequences, 32% seen once. This specimen consisted of whole blood, obtained in connection with sensitization to the hapten diphenylcyclopropenone (DPC). The receptors here all came from a man aged 40-49 years with alopecia areata. Some clones in this sample may be carry-over from other donors' samples. CDR3s include the opening cysteine and the closing phenylalanine or tryptophan. The D gene is left open where the match is weak. Size is omitted from some rows. Given values are once, few, many or a class for expanded clones.

length,V,J,D,size,DNA,CDR3
16,TRBV3-1,TRBJ2-1,TRBD2,few,TGTGCCAGCAGCCAACTAGCGGGAGGGCCGAGCAATGAGCAGTTCTTC,CASSQLAGGPSNEQFF
15,TRBV20-1,TRBJ2-1,.,.,TGCAGTGCTAGAGGTCTAGCGATCTCCTACAATGAGCAGTTCTTC,CSARGLAISYNEQFF
15,TRBV7-8,TRBJ2-3,.,.,TGTGCCAGCGTTGAGACTAGAAGCAGCACAGATACGCAGTATTTT,CASVETRSSTDTQYF
15,TRBV11-2,TRBJ2-7,.,many,TGTGCCAGCAGCCACTCCGGGGACGAACTCTACGAGCAGTACTTC,CASSHSGDELYEQYF
15,TRBV4-2,TRBJ2-1,.,.,TGTGCCAGCAGCCCCGAGCCAGTGGGGTACAATGAGCAGTTCTTC,CASSPEPVGYNEQFF
14,TRBV28,TRBJ2-7,TRBD1,.,TGTGCCAGCAGGGGACAGGGGAGCTCCTACGAGCAGTACTTC,CASRGQGSSYEQYF
16,TRBV3-1,TRBJ1-3,TRBD1,few,TGTGCCAGCAGCCAAGATCAGGGGGCGGGAGGAAACACCATATATTTT,CASSQDQGAGGNTIYF
14,TRBV28,TRBJ2-3,.,.,TGTGCCAGCAGTGCTCCTGAGGGGACAGATACGCAGTATTTT,CASSAPEGTDTQYF
15,TRBV9,TRBJ2-3,TRBD1,few,TGTGCCAGCAGCTTACAGGGGGGTGGCACAGATACGCAGTATTTT,CASSLQGGGTDTQYF
15,TRBV10-2,TRBJ2-7,.,.,TGCGCCAGCAGCGCGGCCCGAGCCTTCTCCTACGAGCAGTACTTC,CASSAARAFSYEQYF
15,TRBV20-1,TRBJ2-1,.,medium-sized,TGCAGTGCTAGCCCCGCAGGGGACCTTACGAATGAGCAGTTCTTC,CSASPAGDLTNEQFF
12,TRBV7-9,TRBJ1-2,.,.,TGTGCCAGCAGCCCTGGACTATTTGGCTACACCTTC,CASSPGLFGYTF
14,TRBV12-3/TRBV12-4,TRBJ1-6,.,.,TGTGCCAGCAGTTTCAGCGCCTCGACTTCACCCCTCCACTTT,CASSFSASTSPLHF
19,TRBV21-1,TRBJ1-5,.,.,TGTGCCAGCAGCAAAAGCGGGGTACAGGGAACGGGGAGCAATCAGCCCCAGCATTTT,CASSKSGVQGTGSNQPQHF
13,TRBV30,TRBJ1-1,.,.,TGTGCCTGGAGCCGGGGGACGAACACTGAAGCTTTCTTT,CAWSRGTNTEAFF
12,TRBV18,TRBJ1-1,.,few,TGTGCCAGCTCACCCCTGGGGGAGGAAGCTTTCTTT,CASSPLGEEAFF
11,TRBV7-9,TRBJ2-7,.,.,TGTGCCAGCAGCTACCTAGCCGAGCAGTACTTC,CASSYLAEQYF
14,TRBV5-1,TRBJ1-2,.,.,TGCGCCAGCAGAACAGCGTACCAGAACTATGGCTACACCTTC,CASRTAYQNYGYTF
12,TRBV12-3/TRBV12-4,TRBJ2-2,.,few,TGTGCCAGCAGTTCGGAGTCCGGGGAGCTGTTTTTT,CASSSESGELFF
14,TRBV6-6,TRBJ2-7,TRBD1,few,TGTGCCAGCAGTTACCGACAGGGGCCCGTCGAGCAGTACTTC,CASSYRQGPVEQYF
14,TRBV5-6,TRBJ2-7,.,.,TGTGCCAGCAGCTTGGCTCCTCCGGGTTACGAGCAGTACTTC,CASSLAPPGYEQYF
15,TRBV20-1,TRBJ2-6,.,many,TGCAGTGCTAGAGATCGCAGGGCTGGGGCCAACGTCCTGACTTTC,CSARDRRAGANVLTF
16,TRBV30,TRBJ2-2,.,.,TGTGCCTGGAGTGTACGCGGCAGGGTGGCGACCGGGGAGCTGTTTTTT,CAWSVRGRVATGELFF
15,TRBV12-3/TRBV12-4,TRBJ2-3,TRBD1,.,TGTGCCAGCAGTTTACGGACAGGGCCAACAGATACGCAGTATTTT,CASSLRTGPTDTQYF
14,TRBV10-3,TRBJ2-5,TRBD1,few,TGTGCCATCAGCCCGGGACAGGGGTCCGAGACCCAGTACTTC,CAISPGQGSETQYF
13,TRBV18,TRBJ2-5,.,.,TGTGCCAGCTCACAAACAAGACAAGAGACCCAGTACTTC,CASSQTRQETQYF
14,TRBV12-3/TRBV12-4,TRBJ1-6,TRBD1,.,TGTGCCAGCAGTCTCTCGGACAGGAATTCACCCCTCCACTTT,CASSLSDRNSPLHF
15,TRBV12-3/TRBV12-4,TRBJ2-6,.,.,TGTGCCAGCACCCGAGGGTCCTCTGGGGCCAACGTCCTGACTTTC,CASTRGSSGANVLTF
14,TRBV27,TRBJ1-6,.,few,TGTGCCAGCAGTGAGACACCGGCCAATTCACCCCTCCACTTT,CASSETPANSPLHF
16,TRBV6-4,TRBJ2-3,TRBD1,few,TGTGCCAGCAGCGTATCGACAGGGATCCCCACAGATACGCAGTATTTT,CASSVSTGIPTDTQYF
15,TRBV7-9,TRBJ2-1,.,.,TGTGCCAGCAGCTTAGCCGGTGGGCAGGGGAATGAGCAGTTCTTC,CASSLAGGQGNEQFF
14,TRBV20-1,TRBJ2-5,.,.,TGCAGTGCTAGTATGGGTTCCTGGCGAGAGACCCAGTACTTC,CSASMGSWRETQYF
11,TRBV20-1,TRBJ2-1,.,.,TGCAGTGCTAGAGATCTCAGGGGTTTTAAATTC,CSARDLRGFKF
15,TRBV24-1,TRBJ2-1,TRBD2,.,TGTGCCACCAGTGATTTGACTAGCGGGAGCCTTGAGCAGTTCTTC,CATSDLTSGSLEQFF
11,TRBV29-1,TRBJ2-1,.,.,TGCAGCGTTGTGGGGCTGAATGAGCAGTTCTTC,CSVVGLNEQFF
17,TRBV2,TRBJ2-6,TRBD1,.,TGTGCCAGCAGTGATGGGCAGGGGGTTAATAGGGCCAACGTCCTGACTTTC,CASSDGQGVNRANVLTF
14,TRBV6-2/TRBV6-3,TRBJ2-2,.,few,TGTGCCAGCAGTTACCCCACGAACACCGGGGAGCTGTTTTTT,CASSYPTNTGELFF
14,TRBV5-6,TRBJ2-3,.,.,TGTGCCAGCAGCTTCGGCGGCAACACAGATACGCAGTATTTT,CASSFGGNTDTQYF
18,TRBV20-1,TRBJ2-1,TRBD2,.,TGCAGTGCTAGAGATCCGGGACTAGCGGGAGGTAGGGACAATGAGCAGTTCTTC,CSARDPGLAGGRDNEQFF
15,TRBV20-1,TRBJ2-7,.,few,TGCAGTGCCTTAATCAGGAGGGAAATACAGAGGGAGCAGTACTTC,CSALIRREIQREQYF
12,TRBV6-2/TRBV6-3,TRBJ2-7,TRBD1,few,TGTGCCAGCAGTTCAGGGGGCTACGAGCAGTACTTC,CASSSGGYEQYF
13,TRBV20-1,TRBJ2-7,.,.,TGCAGTGCTAGAGAAGGAAATACCTACGAGCAGTACTTC,CSAREGNTYEQYF
15,TRBV13,TRBJ1-6,.,.,TGTGCCAGCAGCCCGGTGGGGGGCATGAATTCACCCCTCCACTTT,CASSPVGGMNSPLHF
15,TRBV12-3/TRBV12-4,TRBJ2-2,.,.,TGTGCCAGCAGTTTGAAGGGCCCGGACACCGGGGAGCTGTTTTTT,CASSLKGPDTGELFF
18,TRBV7-8,TRBJ2-3,TRBD2,.,TGTGCCAGCAGCTTCGGGCGGGAGGTCCCACACAGAGTAGATACGCAGTATTTT,CASSFGREVPHRVDTQYF
18,TRBV14,TRBJ2-1,.,.,TGTGCCAGCAGCCATTCAGCTAGCAGGCTAGCGCGTTACAATGAGCAGTTCTTC,CASSHSASRLARYNEQFF
14,TRBV20-1,TRBJ2-7,.,.,TGCAGTGCTCGCCGGGACTCTTCCTCCTACGAGCAGTACTTC,CSARRDSSSYEQYF
15,TRBV4-3,TRBJ2-3,.,few,TGCGCCAGCAGCCAAGAGGGTCTTAGCACAGATACGCAGTATTTT,CASSQEGLSTDTQYF
10,TRBV9,TRBJ2-5,.,.,TGTGCCAGCAGCGTTCGACTCCAGTACTTC,CASSVRLQYF
14,TRBV3-1,TRBJ1-6,.,few,TGTGCCAGCAGCCAATATGGGCCGAATTCACCCCTCCACTTT,CASSQYGPNSPLHF
11,TRBV7-8,TRBJ2-7,.,.,TGTGCCAGCAGGTCCTTCTACGAGCAGTACTTC,CASRSFYEQYF
13,TRBV4-3,TRBJ2-1,TRBD1,few,TGCGCCAGCAGCCAACCGGGACAGAATGAGCAGTTCTTC,CASSQPGQNEQFF
13,TRBV7-2,TRBJ2-5,TRBD1,.,TGTGCCAGCAGCCAGGGGACAGCAGAGACCCAGTACTTC,CASSQGTAETQYF
14,TRBV29-1,TRBJ1-1,TRBD1,.,TGCAGCGTTCGGACCGGGACAGCGAACACTGAAGCTTTCTTT,CSVRTGTANTEAFF